A single sample gave rise to the 17 T cell receptor beta chains below, sequenced in a study of T cell repertoires in cytomegalovirus infection. TCRdb re-called the reads through MiXCR, storing one row per CDR3 protein. The table lists about 440,000 distinct CDR3 sequences, about a third of them singletons, with around 13% in the top ten. Sequencing was performed on PBMCs. The receptors come from a human donor in good health (CMV status not recorded). Some clones in this sample may be carry-over from other donors' samples.

The chain combines TRBV10-3 with TRBJ2-5, with 7 bases lining up with TRBD1. This CDR3 region has 13 residues. CDR1 and CDR2 (germline): ENHRY, SYGVKD. J lost 3 bases, V lost 9 bases, and 7 bases had no gene match. The CDR3 DNA reads TGTGCCATTTCCGGGACAGAAAAAGAGACCCAGTACTTC. Amino acid sequence: CAISGTEKETQYF.

This clonotype was recorded many times. This chain joins TRBV7-2 and TRBJ2-1; D uncertain. The length of the CDR3 is 12 residues. CDR1 SGHTA and CDR2 FQGNSA come from the germline V gene. Trimming cost V 5 bases and J 7 bases, with 9 bases left between them. This CDR3 reads CASSRDSNEQFF. The CDR3 DNA is TGTGCCAGCAGCCGAGACTCAAATGAGCAGTTCTTC.

This clonotype has at least ten counts. The chain has TRBV7-8 and TRBJ1-3; D ambiguous. V lost 5 bases and J 5 bases, leaving 13 bases between the germline ends. The CDR3 length is 14 residues. Per germline, CDR1 SGHVS and CDR2 FQNEAQ. The CDR3 DNA is TGTGCCAGCAGCCAATTAAACCGGAGAAACACCATATATTTT. Residues: CASSQLNRRNTIYF. Supplemented by reference TRBV7-8 and TRBJ1-3, the full variable domain reads GAGVSQSPRYKVAKRGQDVALRCDPISGHVSLFWYQQALGQGPEFLTYFQNEAQLDKSGLPSDRFFAERPEGSVSTLKIQRTQQEDSAVYLCASSQLNRRNTIYFGEGSWLTVV.

There are many counts of this clonotype. The chain is built from TRBV4-1 and TRBJ2-3; TRBD2 agrees at 16 bases. CDR3 length: 18 amino acids. Germline trimming cut 3 bases from V and 4 bases from J; bases unmatched to any gene: 7. Germline V gene sequence: CDR1 MGHRA, CDR2 YSYEKL. The chain's CDR3 is CASSHTGTSGGASDTQYF. CDR3 DNA sequence: TGCGCCAGCAGCCACACCGGGACTAGCGGGGGGGCCTCAGATACGCAGTATTTT.

The chain is built from TRBV20-1 and TRBJ2-4, with D uncertain. The CDR3 spans 14 residues. Looked up from germline, CDR1 is DFQATT and CDR2 is SNEGSKA (reference sequence). V gave up 5 bases and J gave up 5 bases, with 16 bases separating them. The CDR3 is CSAPHGDRQNIQYF. DNA of the CDR3: TGCAGTGCTCCACATGGGGATCGACAAAACATTCAGTACTTC.

The DNA of the CDR3 is TGTGCCAGCAGTGAAGGGCTGGTTGGGGTATTTGAGGAGCAGTTCTTC. Its protein product is CASSEGLVGVFEEQFF. V usage is TRBV6-1 and J usage is TRBJ2-1; the D is unclear. Trimming shortened V by 1 base and J by 10 bases, and 20 bases separated the two germline ends. Germline values: CDR1 MNHNS, CDR2 SASEGT. The CDR3 has 16 residues.

A note on this clonotype: Given a much more abundant clone one base away, this may be a read error. The chain carries TRBV7-8 and TRBJ2-7; 7 bases are a match to TRBD1. Germline V gene sequence: CDR1 SGHVS, CDR2 FQNEAQ. The ends lost 6 bases at V and 3 bases at J; junction bases unmatched: 11. The CDR3 spans 15 residues. This chain's CDR3 is CASSAQKGQYYEQYF. CDR3 DNA: TGTGCCAGCAGTGCACAAAAGGGACAGTACTACGAGCAGTACTTC.

This clonotype has more than one count but fewer than ten. This chain connects TRBV6-1 to TRBJ2-3; the match to TRBD1 covers 7 bases. The CDR3 length is 17 residues. The V gene end was trimmed by 1 base and the J gene end by 4 bases; junction bases not matched to a gene: 11. Germline CDR1 is MNHNS and CDR2 is SASEGT. CDR3 bases: TGTGCCAGCAGTGAAGGGGGCGGACAGGCTCGCCCAGATACGCAGTATTTT. Protein sequence: CASSEGGGQARPDTQYF.

This clonotype was recorded at least ten times. The rearrangement joins TRBV6-1 to TRBJ2-3; TRBD2 aligns across 8 bases. After removal of 3 bases from V and 0 bases from J, the junction contained 8 bases not matched to a gene. The CDR3 is 17 amino acids. CDR1 MNHNS and CDR2 SASEGT come from the germline V gene. This CDR3 reads CASSDWPLAGSTDTQYF. Written as DNA, the CDR3 is TGTGCCAGCAGTGATTGGCCCCTAGCGGGTAGCACAGATACGCAGTATTTT.

This clonotype was observed a few times. At one of its ends the junction is not consistent with the germline gene, which may arise from a read error. V and J are TRBV5-3 and TRBJ2-5; 10 nucleotides align to TRBD2. TRBV5-3 has ORF status, its function being uncertain. CDR3 length: 15 amino acids. Here the CDR3 reads CASSLSGGVWETQYF. In DNA, the CDR3 is TGTGCCAGCAGCTTGAGCGGGGGGGTTTGGGAGACCCAGTACTTC.

This clonotype was detected many times. The gene calls are TRBV7-2 and TRBJ2-7; possible D gene TRBD1, 5 bases. Trimming removed 8 bases from V and 1 base from J, with 12 bases in between. The CDR3 loop spans 13 amino acids. Germline CDR1 and CDR2: SGHTA and FQGNSA. The DNA of the CDR3 is TGTGCCAGCGCCTCTCAGGGTTCCTACGAGCAGTACTTC. It specifies CASASQGSYEQYF.

This clonotype was counted between two and nine times. The rearrangement uses TRBV29-1 and TRBJ2-2, with no clear D. CDR3 size: 14 residues. CDR1 and CDR2 (germline): SQVTM, ANQGSEA. V shed 1 base and J shed 6 bases, with 12 bases lying between them. The chain's CDR3 is CSVEGEGYPGELFF. The CDR3 DNA is TGCAGCGTTGAAGGTGAAGGGTATCCCGGGGAGCTGTTTTTT.

The chain links TRBV29-1 to TRBJ2-7, with D unresolved. The CDR3 runs to 12 residues. The germline V and J ends were trimmed by 5 bases and 0 bases, with 8 bases remaining between them. Germline V gene lookup returns CDR1 SQVTM and CDR2 ANQGSEA. CDR3 sequence (DNA): TGCAGCGTTTACACCGGCTCCTACGAGCAGTACTTC. Protein: CSVYTGSYEQYF.

V usage is TRBV2 and J usage is TRBJ1-1; D may be TRBD1 (5 bases). Germline loops: CDR1 SNHLY, CDR2 FYNNEI. The CDR3 is made up of 19 amino acids. The ends were cut back, 2 bases at V and 0 bases at J, with 22 bases in the middle. CDR3 coding DNA: TGTGCCAGCAGTGAAAATCCCTCCTTACCCAGGGTGATGAACACTGAAGCTTTCTTT. It yields the protein CASSENPSLPRVMNTEAFF.

This clonotype was seen many times. This chain uses TRBV12-3 or TRBV12-4 with TRBJ2-1; 10 bases match TRBD2. The CDR3 sequence is 16 residues long. Trimming removed 5 bases from V and 3 bases from J; junction bases left unmatched: 7. In DNA form, the CDR3 reads TGTGCCAGCAGTGCATCTAGCGGGGGTGGCTACAATGAGCAGTTCTTC. Residues: CASSASSGGGYNEQFF.

This clonotype was recorded many times. J is TRBJ1-3 and V is TRBV7-2; TRBD1 is a possible D gene (5 bases). V lost 6 bases and J 1 base, leaving 10 bases between the germline ends. Looked up from germline, CDR1 is SGHTA and CDR2 is FQGNSA. The CDR3 sequence is 14 residues long. In DNA form, the CDR3 reads TGTGCCAGCAGTGCGGGGACTTCTGGAAACACCATATATTTT. Its translation: CASSAGTSGNTIYF.

This chain uses TRBV6-5 with TRBJ1-1; 8 bases match TRBD1. Germline V gives CDR1 MNHEY, CDR2 SVGAGI. J lost 4 bases, V lost 2 bases, and 6 bases had no gene match. This CDR3 contains 15 residues. CDR3 in amino acids: CASSYRDRSGTEAFF. CDR3 bases: TGTGCCAGCAGTTACCGGGACAGGTCGGGCACTGAAGCTTTCTTT.